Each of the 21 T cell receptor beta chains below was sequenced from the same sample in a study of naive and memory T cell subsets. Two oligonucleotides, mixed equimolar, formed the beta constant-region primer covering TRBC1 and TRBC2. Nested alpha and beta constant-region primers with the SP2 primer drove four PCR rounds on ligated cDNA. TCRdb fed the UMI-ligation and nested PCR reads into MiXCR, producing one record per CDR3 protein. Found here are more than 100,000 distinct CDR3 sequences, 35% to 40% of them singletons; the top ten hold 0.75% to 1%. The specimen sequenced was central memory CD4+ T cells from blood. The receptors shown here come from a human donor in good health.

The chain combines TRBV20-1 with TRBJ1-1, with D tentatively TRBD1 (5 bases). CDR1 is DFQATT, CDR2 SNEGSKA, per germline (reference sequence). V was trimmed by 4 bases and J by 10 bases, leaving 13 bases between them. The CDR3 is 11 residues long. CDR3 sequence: CSATGPGRAFF. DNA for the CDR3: TGCAGTGCTACAGGGCCAGGGCGAGCTTTCTTT.

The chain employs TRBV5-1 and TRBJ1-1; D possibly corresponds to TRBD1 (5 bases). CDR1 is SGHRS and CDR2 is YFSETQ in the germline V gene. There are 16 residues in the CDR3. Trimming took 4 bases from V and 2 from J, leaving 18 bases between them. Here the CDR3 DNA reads TGCGCCAGCAGCGTAGGGGCGCTCGGAGCCAACACTGAAGCTTTCTTT. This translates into CASSVGALGANTEAFF.

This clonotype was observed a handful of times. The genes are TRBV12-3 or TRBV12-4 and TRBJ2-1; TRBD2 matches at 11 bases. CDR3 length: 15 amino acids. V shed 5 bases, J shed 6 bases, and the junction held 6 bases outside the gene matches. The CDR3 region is CASSHGTSGFNEQFF. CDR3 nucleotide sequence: TGTGCCAGCAGTCACGGGACTAGCGGTTTCAATGAGCAGTTCTTC.

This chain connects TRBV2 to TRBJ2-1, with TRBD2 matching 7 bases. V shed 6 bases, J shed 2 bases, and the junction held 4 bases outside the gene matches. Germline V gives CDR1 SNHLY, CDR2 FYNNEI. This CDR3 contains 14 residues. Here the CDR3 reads CASSVGRAYNEQFF. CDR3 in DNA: TGTGCCAGCAGCGTGGGGAGGGCCTACAATGAGCAGTTCTTC.

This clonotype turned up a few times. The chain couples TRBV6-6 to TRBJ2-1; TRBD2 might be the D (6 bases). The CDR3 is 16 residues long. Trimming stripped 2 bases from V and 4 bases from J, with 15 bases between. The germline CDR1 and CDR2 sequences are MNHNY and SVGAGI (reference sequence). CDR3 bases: TGTGCCAGCAGTTACGGTCCGGGACTTGCATACAATGAGCAGTTCTTC. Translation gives CASSYGPGLAYNEQFF.

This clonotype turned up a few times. CDR3 DNA: TGCGCCAGCAGCCTGGGGACTTCAATAGGGAACACTGAAGCTTTCTTT. Its translation is CASSLGTSIGNTEAFF. The chain employs TRBV5-1 and TRBJ1-1; D is perhaps TRBD1 (5 bases). This CDR3 comprises 16 residues. Trimming pared 4 bases from V and 1 base from J, leaving 17 bases between. The germline V gene encodes CDR1 SGHRS and CDR2 YFSETQ.

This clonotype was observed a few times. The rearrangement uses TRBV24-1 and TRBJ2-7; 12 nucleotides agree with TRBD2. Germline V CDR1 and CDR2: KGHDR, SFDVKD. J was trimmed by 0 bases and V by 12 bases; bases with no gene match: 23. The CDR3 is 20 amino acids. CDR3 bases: TGTGCCTCCGGGACTAGCGGGCCCGACAGCGTAATTGTTGACTCCTACGAGCAGTACTTC. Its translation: CASGTSGPDSVIVDSYEQYF.

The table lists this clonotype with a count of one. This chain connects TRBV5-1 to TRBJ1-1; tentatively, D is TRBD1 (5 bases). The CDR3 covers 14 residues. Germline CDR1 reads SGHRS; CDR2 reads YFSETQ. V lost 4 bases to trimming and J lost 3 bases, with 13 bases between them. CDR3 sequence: CASSRGHQDTEAFF. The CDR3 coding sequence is TGCGCCAGCAGCCGAGGACATCAGGACACTGAAGCTTTCTTT.

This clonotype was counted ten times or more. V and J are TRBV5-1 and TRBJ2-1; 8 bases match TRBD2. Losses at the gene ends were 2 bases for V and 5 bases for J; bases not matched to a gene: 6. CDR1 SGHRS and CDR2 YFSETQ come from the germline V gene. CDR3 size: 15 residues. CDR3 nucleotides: TGCGCCAGCAGCTTCGGAGCGGGAGAAAACAATGAGCAGTTCTTC. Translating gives CASSFGAGENNEQFF.

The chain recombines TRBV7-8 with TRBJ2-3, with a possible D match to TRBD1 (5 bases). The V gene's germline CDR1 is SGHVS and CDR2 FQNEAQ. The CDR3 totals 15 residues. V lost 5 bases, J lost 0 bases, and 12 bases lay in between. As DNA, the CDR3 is TGTGCCAGCAGCCTAGGACACCCTAGCACAGATACGCAGTATTTT. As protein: CASSLGHPSTDTQYF.

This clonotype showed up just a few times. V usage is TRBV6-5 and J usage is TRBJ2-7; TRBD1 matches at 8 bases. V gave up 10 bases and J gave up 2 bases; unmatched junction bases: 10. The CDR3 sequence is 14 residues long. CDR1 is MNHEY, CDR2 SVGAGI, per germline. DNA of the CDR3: TGTGCCACCTCTCTGAGCAGGGGGCCCTACGAGCAGTACTTC. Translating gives CATSLSRGPYEQYF.

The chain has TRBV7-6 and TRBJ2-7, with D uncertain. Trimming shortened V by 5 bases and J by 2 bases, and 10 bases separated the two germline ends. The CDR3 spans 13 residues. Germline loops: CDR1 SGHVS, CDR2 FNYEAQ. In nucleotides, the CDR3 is TGTGCCAGCAGCCCACGACACCCCTACGAGCAGTACTTC. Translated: CASSPRHPYEQYF. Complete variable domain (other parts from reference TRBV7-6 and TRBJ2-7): GAGVSQSPRYKVTKRGQDVALRCDPISGHVSLYWYRQALGQGPEFLTYFNYEAQQDKSGLPNDRFSAERPEGSISTLTIQRTEQRDSAMYRCASSPRHPYEQYFGPGTRLTVT.

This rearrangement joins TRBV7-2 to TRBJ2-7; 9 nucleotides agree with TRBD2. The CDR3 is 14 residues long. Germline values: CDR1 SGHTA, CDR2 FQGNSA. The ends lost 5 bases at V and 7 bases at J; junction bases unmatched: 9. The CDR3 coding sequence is TGTGCCAGCAGCCTCCTAGCGGGAACCGGGGAGCAGTACTTC. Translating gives CASSLLAGTGEQYF.

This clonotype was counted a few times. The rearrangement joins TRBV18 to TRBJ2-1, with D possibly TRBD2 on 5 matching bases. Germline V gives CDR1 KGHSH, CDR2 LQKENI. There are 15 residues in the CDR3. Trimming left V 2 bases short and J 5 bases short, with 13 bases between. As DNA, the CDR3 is TGTGCCAGCTCACCAAACGGGAACAATAACAATGAGCAGTTCTTC. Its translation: CASSPNGNNNNEQFF.

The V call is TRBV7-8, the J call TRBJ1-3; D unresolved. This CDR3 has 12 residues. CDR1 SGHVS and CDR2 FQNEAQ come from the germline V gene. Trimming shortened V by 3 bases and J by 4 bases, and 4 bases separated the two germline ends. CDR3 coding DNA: TGTGCCAGCAGCTTCGTAGGAAACACCATATATTTT. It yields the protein CASSFVGNTIYF.

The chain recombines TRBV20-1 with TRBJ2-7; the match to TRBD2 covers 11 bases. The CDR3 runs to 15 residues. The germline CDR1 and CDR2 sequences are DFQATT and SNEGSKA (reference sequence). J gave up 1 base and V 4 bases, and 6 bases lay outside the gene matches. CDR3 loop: CSATDLAGGSYEQYF. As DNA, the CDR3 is TGCAGTGCTACTGACCTAGCGGGAGGTTCCTACGAGCAGTACTTC.

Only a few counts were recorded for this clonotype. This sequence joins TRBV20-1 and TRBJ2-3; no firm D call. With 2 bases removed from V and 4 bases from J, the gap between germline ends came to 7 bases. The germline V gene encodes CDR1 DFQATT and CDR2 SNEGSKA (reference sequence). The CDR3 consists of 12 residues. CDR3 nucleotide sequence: TGCAGTGCTAGATTGCCACCAGATACGCAGTATTTT. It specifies CSARLPPDTQYF.

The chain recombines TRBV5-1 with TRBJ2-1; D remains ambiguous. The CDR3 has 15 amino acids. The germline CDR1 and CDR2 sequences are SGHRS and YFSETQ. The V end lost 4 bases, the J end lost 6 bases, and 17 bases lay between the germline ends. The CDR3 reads CASSPLPPRLNEQFF. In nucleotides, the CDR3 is TGCGCCAGCAGCCCCCTTCCTCCCCGACTCAATGAGCAGTTCTTC.

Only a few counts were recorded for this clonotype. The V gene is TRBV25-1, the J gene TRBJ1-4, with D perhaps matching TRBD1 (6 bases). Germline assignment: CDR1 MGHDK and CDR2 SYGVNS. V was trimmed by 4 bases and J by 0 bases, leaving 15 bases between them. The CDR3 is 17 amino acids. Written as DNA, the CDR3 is TGTGCCAGCAGTGTATACAGGGCCGCCGCAACTAATGAAAAACTGTTTTTT. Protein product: CASSVYRAAATNEKLFF.

The CDR3 region is CASSLARASDTQYF. The CDR3 DNA is TGTGCCAGCAGCTTAGCCAGGGCTTCCGATACGCAGTATTTT. The V and J genes are TRBV7-2 and TRBJ2-3; D perhaps matches TRBD1 (5 bases). Germline-derived CDR1 and CDR2 are SGHTA and FQGNSA. The V end was cut by 0 bases, the J end by 6 bases, with 10 bases between. The length of the CDR3 is 14 residues.

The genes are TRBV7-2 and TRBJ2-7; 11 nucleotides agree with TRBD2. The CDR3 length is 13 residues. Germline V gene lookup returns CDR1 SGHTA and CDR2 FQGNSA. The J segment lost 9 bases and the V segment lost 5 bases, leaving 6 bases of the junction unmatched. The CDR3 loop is CASSRGLAGRQYF. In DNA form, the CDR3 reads TGTGCCAGCAGCCGTGGACTAGCGGGTCGGCAGTACTTC.